A selection of T cell receptor beta chains follows, all from one sample in a study of vaccination and CD4 T cells after COVID-19. The antigens of these receptors remain unknown. One entry per CDR3 protein, called by TCRdb with MiXCR from the PCR reads. The table has about 16,000 distinct CDR3 sequences, less than 60% seen once. The source material was CD4+ T cells from blood, cultured in vitro, sampled before SARS-CoV-2 vaccination. The source of these receptors is a human donor who had recovered from COVID-19. Both conserved end residues are part of each CDR3. The D gene is left open where the match is weak. Part of the rows lack a size; the others show once, few, many or a class for expanded clones.

j_call v_call clone_size d_call cdr3_nt cdr3_aa
TRBJ1-2 TRBV6-2/TRBV6-3 few . TGTGCCAGCAGTTACTCGAGGGGATATAGCGGCTACACCTTC CASSYSRGYSGYTF
TRBJ2-6 TRBV25-1 . . TGTGCCGCGCAGGGTCCCTCGAACTCTGGGGCCAACGTCCTGACTTTC CAAQGPSNSGANVLTF
TRBJ1-6 TRBV18 once . TGTGCCAGCTCACCAATACGGGATAATTCACCCCTCCACTTT CASSPIRDNSPLHF
TRBJ1-3 TRBV7-6 . . TGTGCCAGCAGCTTAGACGAGTTCTCTGGAAACACCATATATTTT CASSLDEFSGNTIYF
TRBJ2-1 TRBV7-9 . . TGTGCCAGCAGCTTAGAGGCTAGGCTCAATGAGCAGTTCTTC CASSLEARLNEQFF
TRBJ2-7 TRBV7-3 . . TGTGCCAGCAGCTTAAGCCCGGGGCTGGGCTACGAGCAGTACTTC CASSLSPGLGYEQYF
TRBJ2-5 TRBV28 once . TGTGCCAGCAGTAATTACAGGGTTGGGGAGACCCAGTACTTC CASSNYRVGETQYF
TRBJ2-2 TRBV5-1 . . TGCGCCAGCAGCCCTGCCGGGCGGTCCGGGGAGCTGTTTTTT CASSPAGRSGELFF
TRBJ1-5 TRBV20-1 few . TGCAGTGCCGAGACCGGACAAGGTCCGAATCAGCCCCAGCATTTT CSAETGQGPNQPQHF
TRBJ2-1 TRBV11-2 . . TGTGCCAGCAGCTTAGGCGACAGCTACAATGAGCAGTTCTTC CASSLGDSYNEQFF
TRBJ2-3 TRBV19 . . TGTGCCAGTAGTATAGTCGGCGGCCCCGGCACAGATACGCAGTATTTT CASSIVGGPGTDTQYF
TRBJ2-1 TRBV20-1 medium-sized TRBD2 TGCAGTGCTAGACGGCTAGCGGGAGGGAATGAGCAGTTCTTC CSARRLAGGNEQFF
TRBJ2-5 TRBV20-1 . . TGCAGTGCTAGAAATCCAGGGTTAGGAGAGACCCAGTACTTC CSARNPGLGETQYF
TRBJ1-3 TRBV7-2 once . TGTGCCAGCAGCTTAGGGGGCTCCGGAAACACCATATATTTT CASSLGGSGNTIYF
TRBJ2-5 TRBV19 . TRBD2 TGTGCCAGTAGTATAGGGCCAGGACTAGGAGAGACCCAGTACTTC CASSIGPGLGETQYF
TRBJ1-3 TRBV4-1 . . TGCGCCAGCAGCCCACCGGGACGGACAATTGGAAACACCATATATTTT CASSPPGRTIGNTIYF
TRBJ1-1 TRBV5-4 . . TGTGCCAGCCACCCAGTGGGGGGAATGAACACTGAAGCTTTCTTT CASHPVGGMNTEAFF
TRBJ1-2 TRBV7-2 . . TGTGCCAGCAGCTTAGATCTCGACACGGGGGGCTATGGCTACACCTTC CASSLDLDTGGYGYTF
TRBJ2-7 TRBV19 . . TGTGCCAGTAGTATAGCCCTCGACAGCTACGAGCAGTACTTC CASSIALDSYEQYF
TRBJ1-3 TRBV20-1 few . TGCAGTGCTAGAGATGATGGAAACACCATATATTTT CSARDDGNTIYF
TRBJ1-1 TRBV6-5 few . TGTGCCAGCAGTTCCTCTACTGGGAGGACCAGGGACACTGAAGCTTTCTTT CASSSSTGRTRDTEAFF
TRBJ1-2 TRBV28 . . TGTGCCAGCAGTTTAGTGGGGAGGACTAACTATGGCTACACCTTC CASSLVGRTNYGYTF
TRBJ2-2 TRBV19 . TRBD1 TGTGCCAGTAGTGACCAGGGGGACATCAACACCGGGGAGCTGTTTTTT CASSDQGDINTGELFF
TRBJ2-3 TRBV24-1 . . TGTGCCACCAGTCCCTCGGGGGGCACAGATACGCAGTATTTT CATSPSGGTDTQYF
TRBJ1-1 TRBV2 once . TGTGCCGGGGGTGGCAGCATACAGAACACTGAAGCTTTCTTT CAGGGSIQNTEAFF
TRBJ1-5 TRBV28 . . TGTGCCAGCAGTTTTTCTACCAGACAGCCCCAGCATTTT CASSFSTRQPQHF
TRBJ2-3 TRBV6-1 . TRBD2 TGTGCCAGCAGATTATCGGGGGGGCTGACAGATACGCAGTATTTT CASRLSGGLTDTQYF
TRBJ2-7 TRBV12-3/TRBV12-4 . . TGTGCCAGCACCCCTGGGCTGAGAGGGGCCTACGAGCAGTACTTC CASTPGLRGAYEQYF
TRBJ2-5 TRBV20-1 few TRBD2 TGCAGTGCTCCTCGATTTGGACTAGCGGGGGCGAACCAAGAGACCCAGTACTTC CSAPRFGLAGANQETQYF
TRBJ2-5 TRBV5-4 . . TGTGCCAGCAGCCCGGACGGGTACCAAGAGACCCAGTACTTC CASSPDGYQETQYF
TRBJ2-5 TRBV20-1 . . TGCAGTGCCCCACTTGGGGAGACCCAGTACTTC CSAPLGETQYF